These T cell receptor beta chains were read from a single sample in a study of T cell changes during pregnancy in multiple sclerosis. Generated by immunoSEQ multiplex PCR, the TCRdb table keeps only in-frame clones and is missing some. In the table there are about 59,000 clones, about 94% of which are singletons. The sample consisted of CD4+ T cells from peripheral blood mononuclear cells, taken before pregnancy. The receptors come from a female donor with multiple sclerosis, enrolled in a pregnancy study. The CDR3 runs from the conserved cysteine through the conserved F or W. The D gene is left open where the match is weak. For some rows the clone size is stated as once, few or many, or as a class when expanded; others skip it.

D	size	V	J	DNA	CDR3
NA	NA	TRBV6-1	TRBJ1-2	TGTGCCAGCAGTGAAAGGCAGGGAATGGGCTACACCTTC	CASSERQGMGYTF
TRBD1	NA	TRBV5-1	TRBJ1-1	TGCGCCAGCAGCGTTGGGGACAGGAACACTGAAGCTTTCTTT	CASSVGDRNTEAFF
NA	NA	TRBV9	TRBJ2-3	TGTGCCAGCAGCGTAGTCGGTTTGAGCACAGATACGCAGTATTTT	CASSVVGLSTDTQYF
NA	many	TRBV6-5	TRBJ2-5	TGTGCCAGCAGTTCGTCGGGAGTAAAGACCCAGTACTTC	CASSSSGVKTQYF
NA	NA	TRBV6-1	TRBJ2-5	TGTGCCAGCAGTGAAGACATCACGTGGACCCAGTACTTC	CASSEDITWTQYF
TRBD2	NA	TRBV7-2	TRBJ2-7	TGTGCCAGCAGCAGCGGGAAGGGGTCCTACGAGCAGTACTTC	CASSSGKGSYEQYF
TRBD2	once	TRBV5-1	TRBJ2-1	TGCGCCAGCAGCTTGACGAGCGGGAGCTCCTACAATGAGCAGTTCTTC	CASSLTSGSSYNEQFF
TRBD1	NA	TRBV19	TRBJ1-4	TGTGCCAGTCAAGCGCGACAGGGAGGAAATGAAAAACTGTTTTTT	CASQARQGGNEKLFF
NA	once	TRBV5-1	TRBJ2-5	TGCGCCAGCAGCTTGGGGGCCCAGGGTTACCCCTCTGAGACCCAGTACTTC	CASSLGAQGYPSETQYF
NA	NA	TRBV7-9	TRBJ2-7	TGTGCCAGCAGCCGCGGATCCGGCGGGACCTACGAGCAGTACTTC	CASSRGSGGTYEQYF
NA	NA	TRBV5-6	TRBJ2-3	TGTGCCAGCAGCCCCCAGGGGGGACGCACAGATACGCAGTATTTT	CASSPQGGRTDTQYF
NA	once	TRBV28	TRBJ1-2	TGTGCCAGCAGTTTTAGGGGTGGCTACACCTTC	CASSFRGGYTF
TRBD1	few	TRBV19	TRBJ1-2	TGTGCCAGTAGTCCCGATCAACGAATGGCGGGACAGGGGTTGGGCTACACCTTC	CASSPDQRMAGQGLGYTF
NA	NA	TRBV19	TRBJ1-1	TGTGCCAGTAGTATCGCGACGGCCCCCCCGGGTACTGAAGCTTTCTTT	CASSIATAPPGTEAFF
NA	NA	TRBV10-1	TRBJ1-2	TGCGCCAGCACCAACGGACAATCAGCCGGCTACACCTTC	CASTNGQSAGYTF
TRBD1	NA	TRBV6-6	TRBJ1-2	TGTGCCAGCAGAAACGGACAGGGGGATAACTATGGCTACACCTTC	CASRNGQGDNYGYTF
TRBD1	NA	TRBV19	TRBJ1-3	TGTGCCAGTAGTATGAGGACAGGAGGAAACACCATATATTTT	CASSMRTGGNTIYF
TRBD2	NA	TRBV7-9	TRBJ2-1	TGTGCCAGCAGCTTTCCCCAAGCGGGAGTCTCCAATGAGCAGTTCTTC	CASSFPQAGVSNEQFF
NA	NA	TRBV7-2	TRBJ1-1	TGTGCCAGCAGCTTAGCGTCAGGGAACACTGAAGCTTTCTTT	CASSLASGNTEAFF
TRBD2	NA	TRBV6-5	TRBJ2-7	TGTGCCAGCAGAACAGGGACTAGCGGGACCTACGAGCAGTACTTC	CASRTGTSGTYEQYF
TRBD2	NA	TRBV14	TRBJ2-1	TGTGCCAGCAGCCAAGTATTGGGCGGGAGGGCCACCTACAATGAGCAGTTCTTC	CASSQVLGGRATYNEQFF
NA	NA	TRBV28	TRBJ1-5	TGTGCCAGCAGTTTAGACACAAAGATATATCAGCCCCAGCATTTT	CASSLDTKIYQPQHF
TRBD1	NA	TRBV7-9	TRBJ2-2	TGTGCCAGCAGCTCCCGACAGGGAGACACCGGGGAGCTGTTTTTT	CASSSRQGDTGELFF